The next 21 T cell receptor beta chains were all read from a single sample in a study of shared clonotypes between healthy human individuals (TCRdb year 2020). Library prep was done by the immunoSEQ multiplex PCR assay. Here the immuneACCESS table is served through TCRdb, limited to in-frame sequences with V and J called. Missing clones are a known gap in these copies; in checked studies unresolved V genes cover under half, and the rest lacks a known reason. The sample has some 1,100,000 clones on record, 75% to 85% of them singletons. The ten largest clones capture approximately 0.56% of the sample. The sequencing input was memory CD4+ T cells from PBMCs. Sample cell subset or site, as interpreted from the label and publication: CD45RA-negative fraction. All receptors derive from a man between 18 and 29 years old in good health. Some clones in this sample may be carry-over from other donors' samples.

This rearrangement joins TRBV27 to TRBJ2-5, with 8 positions matching TRBD1. V gave up 5 bases and J gave up 5 bases; unmatched junction bases: 7. CDR1 MNHEY and CDR2 SMNVEV come from the germline V gene (reference sequence). This CDR3 spans 14 amino acids. CDR3 residues: CASSPLDRVETQYF. The CDR3 DNA reads as TGTGCCAGCAGTCCTTTGGACAGGGTTGAGACCCAGTACTTC.

The chain uses TRBV6-6 and TRBJ2-7; no firm D call. The CDR3 totals 15 residues. Per the germline V gene, CDR1 is MNHNY and CDR2 is SVGAGI (reference sequence). V was cut by 2 bases and J by 1 base, with 12 bases left in between. In nucleotides, the CDR3 is TGTGCCAGCAGTTACGCTGGTAAACAGTCCTACGAGCAGTACTTC. It is translated as CASSYAGKQSYEQYF.

Notes on this clone: This may arise from a read error, as a much more abundant clone is one base away. The same CDR3 is also encoded by other DNA sequences in this sample. V usage is TRBV2 and J usage is TRBJ2-6; D is unclear. The CDR3 is 14 amino acids. Trimming left V 4 bases short and J 2 bases short, with 6 bases between. Germline V lookup: CDR1 SNHLY, CDR2 FYNNEI. The CDR3 nucleotides read TGTGCCAGCAGTGGGGGAACTGGGGCCAACGTCCTGACTTTC. Its translation is CASSGGTGANVLTF.

The chain carries TRBV5-4 and TRBJ1-2; D unclear. The germline CDR1 and CDR2 sequences are SGHNT and YYREEE (reference sequence). V shed 4 bases and J shed 8 bases, with 18 bases lying between them. The CDR3 is 14 residues long. The CDR3 here is CASSSLANAVGYTF. As DNA, the CDR3 is TGTGCCAGCAGCAGCCTAGCGAACGCAGTAGGCTACACCTTC.

There are a few counts of this clone. The chain is built from TRBV27 and TRBJ2-1; 10 nucleotides line up with TRBD2. Germline V gene data show CDR1 as MNHEY and CDR2 as SMNVEV (reference sequence). Trimming cost V 5 bases and J 9 bases; bases outside gene matches: 7. CDR3 length: 14 residues. In DNA form, the CDR3 reads TGTGCCAGCAGTAAGGAAAGCGGGAGGGGTGAGCAGTTCTTC. Its protein is CASSKESGRGEQFF.

The rearrangement joins TRBV2 to TRBJ1-5, with D unclear. Germline V lookup: CDR1 SNHLY, CDR2 FYNNEI. This CDR3 spans 13 amino acids. V lost 6 bases to trimming and J lost 2 bases, with 8 bases between them. The CDR3: CASRQRGNQPQHF. DNA for the CDR3: TGTGCCAGCAGACAGAGGGGCAATCAGCCCCAGCATTTT. Variable domain in full (rest from reference TRBV2 and TRBJ1-5): EPEVTQTPSHQVTQMGQEVILRCVPISNHLYFYWYRQILGQKVEFLVSFYNNEISEKSEIFDDQFSVERPDGSNFTLKIRSTKLEDSAMYFCASRQRGNQPQHFGDGTRLSIL.

The chain has TRBV27 and TRBJ2-7; D may be TRBD1 (5 bases). This CDR3 region has 14 residues. CDR1 and CDR2 (germline): MNHEY, SMNVEV (reference sequence). Between the trimmed V and J ends, which lost 6 bases and 6 bases, there was a span of 18 bases. This chain's CDR3 is CASSLRVGALEQYF. DNA of the CDR3: TGTGCCAGCAGCCTCAGGGTAGGGGCTCTCGAGCAGTACTTC.

The V call is TRBV18, the J call TRBJ1-4; TRBD1 agrees at 8 bases. CDR3 length: 15 amino acids. CDR1 KGHSH and CDR2 LQKENI come from the germline V gene. Germline trimming cut 3 bases from V and 5 bases from J; bases unmatched to any gene: 5. As DNA, the CDR3 is TGTGCCAGCTCACCGGACAGGGTCGGCAATGAAAAACTGTTTTTT. Translation: CASSPDRVGNEKLFF.

CDR3 amino acids: CATSRRLAGGYEQYF. DNA for the CDR3: TGTGCCACCAGCAGGCGACTAGCGGGAGGGTACGAGCAGTACTTC. This rearrangement joins TRBV15 to TRBJ2-7, with 14 bases that match TRBD2. Unmatched junction bases numbered 2, after V lost 3 bases and J lost 4 bases. The CDR3 is 15 residues long. Germline CDR1 and CDR2: LNHNV and YYDKDF (reference sequence).

This chain uses TRBV9 with TRBJ2-5, with D unclear. Germline values: CDR1 SGDLS, CDR2 YYNGEE. This CDR3 comprises 14 residues. The V and J ends lost 0 bases and 5 bases respectively, with 11 bases between them. Here the CDR3 DNA reads TGTGCCAGCAGCGTAGGCGTGAGTGGGGAGACCCAGTACTTC. Its translation: CASSVGVSGETQYF.

The chain couples TRBV5-4 to TRBJ1-2; possible D gene TRBD1, 6 bases. The V end was cut by 0 bases, the J end by 5 bases, with 20 bases between. CDR1 is SGHNT and CDR2 is YYREEE in the germline V gene (reference sequence). CDR3 length: 17 residues. CDR3 nucleotide sequence: TGTGCCAGCAGCTTGGTGCTGCTCCGACAGGATCCGTATGGCTACACCTTC. Translation: CASSLVLLRQDPYGYTF. The full variable domain, with the rest looked up from reference TRBV5-4 and TRBJ1-2, is ETGVTQSPTHLIKTRGQQVTLRCSSQSGHNTVSWYQQALGQGPQFIFQYYREEENGRGNFPPRFSGLQFPNYSSELNVNALELDDSALYLCASSLVLLRQDPYGYTFGSGTRLTVV.

This chain links TRBV30 with TRBJ1-2; D is perhaps TRBD1 (6 bases). This CDR3 region has 14 residues. Trimming removed 3 bases at V and 2 bases at J, with 13 bases between. Germline assignment: CDR1 GTSNPN and CDR2 SVGIG (reference sequence). The CDR3 DNA is TGTGCCTGGAGGACCAGGGGCGCGAACTATGGCTACACCTTC. Translation: CAWRTRGANYGYTF.

The chain couples TRBV4-1 to TRBJ2-7; 11 nucleotides match TRBD2. Unmatched junction bases numbered 20, after V lost 4 bases and J lost 3 bases. This CDR3 has 20 amino acids. Germline CDR1 MGHRA, CDR2 YSYEKL. DNA of the CDR3: TGCGCCAGCAGCCGGGAGGGGCTTGGACTAGCGGGCAAAACAATCTACGAGCAGTACTTC. Its protein is CASSREGLGLAGKTIYEQYF.

This chain joins TRBV10-3 and TRBJ1-5; 9 bases are a match to TRBD1. This CDR3 comprises 14 residues. V shed 4 bases, J shed 6 bases, and the junction held 4 bases outside the gene matches. The germline CDR1 and CDR2 sequences are ENHRY and SYGVKD. This CDR3 reads CAISADRGGQPQHF. CDR3 bases: TGTGCCATCAGTGCGGACAGGGGTGGTCAGCCCCAGCATTTT.

This clone was detected ten times or more. V and J are TRBV5-1 and TRBJ2-3; TRBD2 aligns across 8 bases. The CDR3 loop spans 16 amino acids. CDR1 SGHRS and CDR2 YFSETQ come from the germline V gene. Trimming at V came to 4 bases and at J to 4 bases, leaving 11 bases not matched to a gene. The CDR3 sequence is CASSPSAGGGADTQYF. In DNA, the CDR3 is TGCGCCAGCAGCCCCTCGGCGGGAGGTGGCGCAGATACGCAGTATTTT.

J is TRBJ2-1 and V is TRBV6-6; 10 bases are a match to TRBD2. This CDR3 is 13 amino acids long. J was trimmed by 4 bases and V by 9 bases; bases with no gene match: 3. Germline-derived CDR1 and CDR2 are MNHNY and SVGAGI (reference sequence). This CDR3 reads CASRTSGYNEQFF. The CDR3 DNA is TGTGCCAGTAGGACTAGCGGATACAATGAGCAGTTCTTC.

This sequence joins TRBV11-2 and TRBJ2-1; the D is unclear. The CDR3 is 16 residues long. CDR1 is SGHAT and CDR2 is FQNNGV in the germline V gene. Trimming pared 7 bases from V and 1 base from J, leaving 17 bases between. The CDR3 is CASTLFRGGSYNEQFF. CDR3 DNA sequence: TGTGCCAGCACCCTTTTCAGAGGTGGTTCCTACAATGAGCAGTTCTTC.

This rearrangement joins TRBV28 to TRBJ2-5; D is ambiguous. The germline V gene has CDR1 MDHEN and CDR2 SYDVKM. Trimming cost V 7 bases and J 5 bases, with 11 bases left between them. The CDR3 has 12 amino acids. CDR3 in amino acids: CASTSVLETQYF. The CDR3 coding sequence is TGTGCCAGCACGTCGGTACTGGAGACCCAGTACTTC.

The chain is built from TRBV2 and TRBJ1-1, with TRBD1 as a possible D gene (6 bases). Germline V gene lookup returns CDR1 SNHLY and CDR2 FYNNEI. V was pared by 9 bases and J by 1 base, with 15 bases between. CDR3 length: 14 residues. CDR3 amino acids: CASSKGGPNTEAFF. CDR3 nucleotide sequence: TGTGCCAGTTCGAAGGGGGGTCCGAACACTGAAGCTTTCTTT.

This clone was recorded once. The chain employs TRBV9 and TRBJ2-7; 9 nucleotides align to TRBD1. The CDR3 runs 14 residues. Germline V lookup: CDR1 SGDLS, CDR2 YYNGEE. The V and J ends lost 3 bases and 3 bases, in that order; junction bases with no gene match: 4. The chain's CDR3 is CASSAGQGNYEQYF. The CDR3 bases are TGTGCCAGCAGCGCGGGACAGGGTAACTACGAGCAGTACTTC. Supplemented by reference TRBV9 and TRBJ2-7, the full variable domain reads DSGVTQTPKHLITATGQRVTLRCSPRSGDLSVYWYQQSLDQGLQFLIQYYNGEERAKGNILERFSAQQFPDLHSELNLSSLELGDSALYFCASSAGQGNYEQYFGPGTRLTVT.

The J gene is TRBJ1-5, the V gene TRBV10-3; no clear D. The CDR3 length is 15 residues. Germline V CDR1 and CDR2: ENHRY, SYGVKD. The ends were cut back, 3 bases at V and 2 bases at J, with 11 bases in the middle. Written as DNA, the CDR3 is TGTGCCATCAGTGAATTGGGAGGAGGCAATCAGCCCCAGCATTTT. Translated, it gives CAISELGGGNQPQHF.